A selection of T cell receptor beta chains follows, all from one sample in a study of post-analysis software for immune sequencing data. TCRdb called the PCR reads again in MiXCR, with one record for every CDR3 protein. The data show around 200,000 distinct CDR3 sequences, with approximately 28% seen just once and around 3.2% held by the top ten. Sequencing was performed on blood. The receptors shown here come from a girl aged 2-17 years with multiple sclerosis. The CDR3 runs from the conserved cysteine through the conserved F or W. D genes are given only for firm matches. Some rows mark clone size as missing; the rest say once, few, many or name a class of expanded clone.

d_gene: NA; v_gene: TRBV20-1; len: 13; abundance: NA; j_gene: TRBJ2-3; CDR3nt: TGCAGTGCTAAGGGGGGGCACACAGATACGCAGTATTTT; CDR3aa: CSAKGGHTDTQYF
d_gene: TRBD2; v_gene: TRBV19; len: 19; abundance: NA; j_gene: TRBJ2-1; CDR3nt: TGTGCCAGTAGTCCTATGAAAAGCGGGGAAGGAGGGACCTACAATGAGCAGTTCTTC; CDR3aa: CASSPMKSGEGGTYNEQFF
d_gene: NA; v_gene: TRBV28; len: 16; abundance: many; j_gene: TRBJ2-1; CDR3nt: TGTGCCAGCAGACTGGCTAGGGGAGAGGTCTACAATGAGCAGTTCTTC; CDR3aa: CASRLARGEVYNEQFF
d_gene: NA; v_gene: TRBV30; len: 14; abundance: NA; j_gene: TRBJ1-1; CDR3nt: TGTGCCTGGACCCGCCCTCAGGCTAACACTGAAGCTTTCTTT; CDR3aa: CAWTRPQANTEAFF
d_gene: TRBD1; v_gene: TRBV19; len: 14; abundance: few; j_gene: TRBJ2-7; CDR3nt: TGTGCCAGTAGTTCCGACAGGGGGCCTGGGGAGCAGTACTTC; CDR3aa: CASSSDRGPGEQYF
d_gene: TRBD2; v_gene: TRBV12-3/TRBV12-4; len: 15; abundance: NA; j_gene: TRBJ2-7; CDR3nt: TGTGCCAGCAGTTCAGTAGCGGGGAGCTCCTACGGGCAGTACTTC; CDR3aa: CASSSVAGSSYGQYF
d_gene: NA; v_gene: TRBV20-1; len: 14; abundance: NA; j_gene: TRBJ1-5; CDR3nt: TGCAGTGCTAGAGCAGGGGTGGGCAATCAGCCCCAGCATTTT; CDR3aa: CSARAGVGNQPQHF
d_gene: NA; v_gene: TRBV2; len: 12; abundance: few; j_gene: TRBJ1-5; CDR3nt: TGTGCCAGCAGTGAGCCGAATCAGCCCCAGCATTTT; CDR3aa: CASSEPNQPQHF
d_gene: NA; v_gene: TRBV15; len: 14; abundance: many; j_gene: TRBJ2-1; CDR3nt: TGTGCCACCAGCAGAGATATGATCGGACATGAGCAGTTCTTC; CDR3aa: CATSRDMIGHEQFF
d_gene: NA; v_gene: TRBV4-2; len: 18; abundance: few; j_gene: TRBJ1-5; CDR3nt: TGTGCCAGCAGCCAAGATAGTGGTGCAGGGTATAGCAATCAGCCCCAGCATTTT; CDR3aa: CASSQDSGAGYSNQPQHF
d_gene: NA; v_gene: TRBV20-1; len: 10; abundance: many; j_gene: TRBJ2-3; CDR3nt: TGCAGTGCCGCCCGGGATACGCAGTATTTT; CDR3aa: CSAARDTQYF
d_gene: NA; v_gene: TRBV20-1; len: 16; abundance: NA; j_gene: TRBJ1-2; CDR3nt: TGCAGTGCTAGAGATTACACTAAAGCTGACAGCAATGGCTACACCTTC; CDR3aa: CSARDYTKADSNGYTF
d_gene: NA; v_gene: TRBV6-2/TRBV6-3; len: 15; abundance: few; j_gene: TRBJ1-5; CDR3nt: TGTGCCAGCAGTTCTGGGGAGGGCAGGTATCAGCCCCAGCATTTT; CDR3aa: CASSSGEGRYQPQHF
d_gene: NA; v_gene: TRBV5-1; len: 12; abundance: many; j_gene: TRBJ2-1; CDR3nt: TGCGCCAGCAGCTTGGTTGGGGATGAGCAGTTCTTC; CDR3aa: CASSLVGDEQFF
d_gene: NA; v_gene: TRBV9; len: 15; abundance: NA; j_gene: TRBJ2-1; CDR3nt: TGTGCCAGCAGCGTAGAAGAGCAGGGGAACAATGAGCAGTTCTTC; CDR3aa: CASSVEEQGNNEQFF
d_gene: TRBD2; v_gene: TRBV10-3; len: 15; abundance: few; j_gene: TRBJ2-3; CDR3nt: TGTGCCATCAGGAATAGCGGGAGCGTAACAGATACGCAGTATTTT; CDR3aa: CAIRNSGSVTDTQYF
d_gene: NA; v_gene: TRBV5-6; len: 15; abundance: few; j_gene: TRBJ2-7; CDR3nt: TGTGCCAGCAGCGTCGCCAGGGATGGGCCCTACGAGCAGTACTTC; CDR3aa: CASSVARDGPYEQYF
d_gene: TRBD2; v_gene: TRBV13; len: 16; abundance: NA; j_gene: TRBJ2-1; CDR3nt: TGTACCAGCAGCTCCCTCGGACTAGCGAGCTACAATGAGCAGTTCTTC; CDR3aa: CTSSSLGLASYNEQFF
d_gene: TRBD2; v_gene: TRBV7-9; len: 18; abundance: few; j_gene: TRBJ2-1; CDR3nt: TGTGCCAGCAGCCTGAAGGGGCGGAGCGGGAGGGCCGTATATGAGCAGTTCTTC; CDR3aa: CASSLKGRSGRAVYEQFF
d_gene: NA; v_gene: TRBV7-9; len: 15; abundance: few; j_gene: TRBJ2-7; CDR3nt: TGTGCCAGCAGCTTAAGGGGCAGGGATATCTACGAGCAGTACTTC; CDR3aa: CASSLRGRDIYEQYF
d_gene: NA; v_gene: TRBV29-1; len: 14; abundance: many; j_gene: TRBJ1-1; CDR3nt: TGCAGCGGGAGAGGGAGTGAGAGGTCGACTGAAGCTTTCTTT; CDR3aa: CSGRGSERSTEAFF
d_gene: NA; v_gene: TRBV29-1; len: 12; abundance: NA; j_gene: TRBJ1-1; CDR3nt: TGCAGCGGCGGCGTGGCCGGCGGTGAAGCTTTCTTT; CDR3aa: CSGGVAGGEAFF
d_gene: NA; v_gene: TRBV2; len: 15; abundance: NA; j_gene: TRBJ1-1; CDR3nt: TGTGCCAGCAGCTCAGACGGGGATCAGAACACTGAAGCTTTCTTT; CDR3aa: CASSSDGDQNTEAFF
d_gene: TRBD1; v_gene: TRBV7-3; len: 15; abundance: few; j_gene: TRBJ2-1; CDR3nt: TGTGCCAGCAGCTTCGACAGGGGGACCTACAATGAGCAGTTCTTC; CDR3aa: CASSFDRGTYNEQFF
d_gene: TRBD2; v_gene: TRBV5-1; len: 17; abundance: few; j_gene: TRBJ2-2; CDR3nt: TGCGCCAGCAGCTTGGGACTAGCGGGAGTAAACACCGGGGAGCTGTTTTTT; CDR3aa: CASSLGLAGVNTGELFF
d_gene: TRBD1; v_gene: TRBV12-3/TRBV12-4; len: 15; abundance: many; j_gene: TRBJ2-5; CDR3nt: TGTGCCAGCAGTTCCGGGACAGGGGGAAAGGAGACCCAGTACTTC; CDR3aa: CASSSGTGGKETQYF
d_gene: NA; v_gene: TRBV10-3; len: 15; abundance: many; j_gene: TRBJ2-7; CDR3nt: TGTGCCATCAGTGAGTCTCTTAGGACCCACTACGAGCAGTACTTC; CDR3aa: CAISESLRTHYEQYF
d_gene: NA; v_gene: TRBV7-2; len: 12; abundance: NA; j_gene: TRBJ2-1; CDR3nt: TGTGCCAGCAGCTTCGTTAGGAATGAGCAGTTCTTC; CDR3aa: CASSFVRNEQFF
d_gene: NA; v_gene: TRBV4-2; len: 15; abundance: NA; j_gene: TRBJ2-7; CDR3nt: TGTACCAGCAGCCAAGATGTGACTAAGTGGGAGACCCGGTACTTC; CDR3aa: CTSSQDVTKWETRYF
d_gene: TRBD2; v_gene: TRBV11-2; len: 18; abundance: NA; j_gene: TRBJ2-1; CDR3nt: TGTGCCAGCAGCCCCCGTGCGACTAGCGGAAATTTTTACAATGAGCAGTTCTTC; CDR3aa: CASSPRATSGNFYNEQFF
d_gene: TRBD2; v_gene: TRBV7-9; len: 18; abundance: NA; j_gene: TRBJ2-3; CDR3nt: TGTGCCAGCAGCCCCGGGGGGGGACGACTAGTCCGCACAGATACGCAGTATTTT; CDR3aa: CASSPGGGRLVRTDTQYF
d_gene: NA; v_gene: TRBV6-1; len: 16; abundance: many; j_gene: TRBJ2-3; CDR3nt: TGTGCCAGCAAGGCAGGGGTCCCCTCTAGCACAGATACGCAGTATTTT; CDR3aa: CASKAGVPSSTDTQYF
d_gene: NA; v_gene: TRBV4-2; len: 15; abundance: many; j_gene: TRBJ1-2; CDR3nt: TGTGCCAGCAGCCAAGTCAGTTCGGCAACCTATGGCTACACCTTC; CDR3aa: CASSQVSSATYGYTF
d_gene: NA; v_gene: TRBV9; len: 16; abundance: few; j_gene: TRBJ1-2; CDR3nt: TGTACCAGCAGCGTAGCATTGAGGGGGGGAAACTATGGCTACACCTTC; CDR3aa: CTSSVALRGGNYGYTF
d_gene: TRBD2; v_gene: TRBV20-1; len: 16; abundance: many; j_gene: TRBJ2-1; CDR3nt: TGCAGTGCTAGAGATCCAAATAGCGGGAGTCTTAGTGAGCAGTTCTTC; CDR3aa: CSARDPNSGSLSEQFF
d_gene: NA; v_gene: TRBV24-1; len: 15; abundance: NA; j_gene: TRBJ2-5; CDR3nt: TGTGCCACCAGTGCGGGCAGGGCGACCGTAAATGAGCAGTACTTC; CDR3aa: CATSAGRATVNEQYF
d_gene: NA; v_gene: TRBV15; len: 15; abundance: NA; j_gene: TRBJ2-5; CDR3nt: TGTGCCACCAGCAGAGGGGGGGCTCAGCAAGAGACCCAGTACTTC; CDR3aa: CATSRGGAQQETQYF
d_gene: TRBD2; v_gene: TRBV20-1; len: 14; abundance: many; j_gene: TRBJ2-7; CDR3nt: TGCAGTGCTGCTACGGGACTAGCGGGATCCGAGCAGTACTTC; CDR3aa: CSAATGLAGSEQYF
d_gene: TRBD1; v_gene: TRBV12-3/TRBV12-4; len: 14; abundance: many; j_gene: TRBJ2-7; CDR3nt: TGTGCCAGCAGTCCACGACAGGGTCTGGCTGAGCAGTACTTC; CDR3aa: CASSPRQGLAEQYF
d_gene: NA; v_gene: TRBV12-5; len: 18; abundance: many; j_gene: TRBJ2-1; CDR3nt: TGTGCTAGTGGTTTGGGGTATGGCTGGACGGCATCCTACAATGAGCAGTTCTTC; CDR3aa: CASGLGYGWTASYNEQFF